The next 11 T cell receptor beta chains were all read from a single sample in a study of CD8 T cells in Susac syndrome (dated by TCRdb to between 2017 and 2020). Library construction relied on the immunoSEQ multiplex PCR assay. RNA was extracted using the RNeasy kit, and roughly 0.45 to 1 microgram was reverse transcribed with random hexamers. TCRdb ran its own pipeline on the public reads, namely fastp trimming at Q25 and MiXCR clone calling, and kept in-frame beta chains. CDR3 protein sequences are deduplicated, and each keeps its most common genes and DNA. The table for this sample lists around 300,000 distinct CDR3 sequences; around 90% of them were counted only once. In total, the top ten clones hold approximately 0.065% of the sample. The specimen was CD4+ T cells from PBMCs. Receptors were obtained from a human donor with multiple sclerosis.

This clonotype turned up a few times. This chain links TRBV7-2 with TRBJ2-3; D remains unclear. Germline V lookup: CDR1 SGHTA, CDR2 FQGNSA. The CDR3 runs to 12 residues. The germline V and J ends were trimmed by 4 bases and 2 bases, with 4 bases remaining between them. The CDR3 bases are TGTGCCAGCAGCTCTTACACAGATACGCAGTATTTT. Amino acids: CASSSYTDTQYF.

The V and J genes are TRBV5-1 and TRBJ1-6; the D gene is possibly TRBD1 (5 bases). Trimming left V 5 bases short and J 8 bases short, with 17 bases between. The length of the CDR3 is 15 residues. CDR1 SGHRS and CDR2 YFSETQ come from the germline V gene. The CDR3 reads CASRRDLGGDSPLHF. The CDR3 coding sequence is TGCGCCAGCAGAAGGGACCTGGGCGGCGATTCACCCCTCCACTTT.

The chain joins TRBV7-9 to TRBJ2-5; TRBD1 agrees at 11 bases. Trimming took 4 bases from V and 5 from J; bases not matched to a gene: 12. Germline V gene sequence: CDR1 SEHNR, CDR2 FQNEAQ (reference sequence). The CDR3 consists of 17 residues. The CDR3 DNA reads TGTGCCAGCAGCTCGAATTACCGGGACAGGGGGAAGGAGACCCAGTACTTC. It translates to CASSSNYRDRGKETQYF.

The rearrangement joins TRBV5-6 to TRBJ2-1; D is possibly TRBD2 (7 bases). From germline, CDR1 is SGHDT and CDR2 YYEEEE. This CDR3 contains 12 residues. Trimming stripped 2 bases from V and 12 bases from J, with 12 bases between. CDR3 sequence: CASSFSRGGQFF. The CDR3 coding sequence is TGTGCCAGCAGCTTTAGTAGGGGGGGGCAGTTCTTC. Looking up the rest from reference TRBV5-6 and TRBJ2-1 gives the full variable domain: DAGVTQSPTHLIKTRGQQVTLRCSPKSGHDTVSWYQQALGQGPQFIFQYYEEEERQRGNFPDRFSGHQFPNYSSELNVNALLLGDSALYLCASSFSRGGQFFGPGTRLTVL.

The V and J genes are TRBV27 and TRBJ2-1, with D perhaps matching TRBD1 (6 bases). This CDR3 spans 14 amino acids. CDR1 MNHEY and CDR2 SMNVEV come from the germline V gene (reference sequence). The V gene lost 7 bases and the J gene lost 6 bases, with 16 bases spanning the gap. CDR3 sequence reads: CASILNRVSNEQFF. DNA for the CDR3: TGTGCCAGCATCCTTAACAGGGTTTCCAATGAGCAGTTCTTC.

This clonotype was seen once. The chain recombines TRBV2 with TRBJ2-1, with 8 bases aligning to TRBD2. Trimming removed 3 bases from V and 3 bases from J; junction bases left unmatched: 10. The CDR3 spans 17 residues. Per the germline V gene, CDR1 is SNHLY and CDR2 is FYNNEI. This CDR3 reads CASSDPSLAGRYNEQFF. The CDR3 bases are TGTGCCAGCAGTGACCCGTCGCTAGCGGGCCGCTACAATGAGCAGTTCTTC. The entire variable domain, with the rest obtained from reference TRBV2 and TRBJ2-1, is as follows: EPEVTQTPSHQVTQMGQEVILRCVPISNHLYFYWYRQILGQKVEFLVSFYNNEISEKSEIFDDQFSVERPDGSNFTLKIRSTKLEDSAMYFCASSDPSLAGRYNEQFFGPGTRLTVL.

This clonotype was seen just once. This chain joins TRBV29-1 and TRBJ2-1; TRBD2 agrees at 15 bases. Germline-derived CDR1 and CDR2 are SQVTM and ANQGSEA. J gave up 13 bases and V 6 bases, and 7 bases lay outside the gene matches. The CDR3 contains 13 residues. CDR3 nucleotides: TGCAGCGTCCGGACTAGCGGGGGGGGTAGTCAGTTCTTC. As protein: CSVRTSGGGSQFF.

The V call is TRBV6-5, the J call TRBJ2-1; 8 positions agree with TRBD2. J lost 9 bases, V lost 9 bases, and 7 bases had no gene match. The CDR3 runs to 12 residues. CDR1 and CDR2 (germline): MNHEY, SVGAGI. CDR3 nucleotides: TGTGCCAGTCACCAAGGGACTAGTGAGCAGTTCTTC. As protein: CASHQGTSEQFF.

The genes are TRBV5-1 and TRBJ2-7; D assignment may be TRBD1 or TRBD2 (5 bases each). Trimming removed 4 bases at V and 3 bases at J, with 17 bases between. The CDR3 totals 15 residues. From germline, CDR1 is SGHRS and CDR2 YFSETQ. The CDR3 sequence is CASSPLRDAVYEQYF. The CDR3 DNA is TGCGCCAGCAGCCCCCTAAGGGACGCAGTCTACGAGCAGTACTTC.

CDR3 loop: CASSQGGYTDTQYF. CDR3 in DNA: TGTGCCAGCAGCCAAGGGGGGTACACAGATACGCAGTATTTT. The rearrangement links TRBV3-1 to TRBJ2-3; either TRBD1 or TRBD2 may fit D (5 bases each). V gave up 1 base and J gave up 2 bases, with 7 bases separating them. The CDR3 contains 14 residues. Germline V gene sequence: CDR1 LGHDT, CDR2 YNNKEL (reference sequence).

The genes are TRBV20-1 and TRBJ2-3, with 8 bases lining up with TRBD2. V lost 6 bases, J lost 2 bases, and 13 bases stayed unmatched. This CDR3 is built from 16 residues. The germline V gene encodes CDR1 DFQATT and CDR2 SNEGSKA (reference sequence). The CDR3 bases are TGCAGTGCCACCCCTCCTAGCGGGCGTTACACAGATACGCAGTATTTT. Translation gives CSATPPSGRYTDTQYF.